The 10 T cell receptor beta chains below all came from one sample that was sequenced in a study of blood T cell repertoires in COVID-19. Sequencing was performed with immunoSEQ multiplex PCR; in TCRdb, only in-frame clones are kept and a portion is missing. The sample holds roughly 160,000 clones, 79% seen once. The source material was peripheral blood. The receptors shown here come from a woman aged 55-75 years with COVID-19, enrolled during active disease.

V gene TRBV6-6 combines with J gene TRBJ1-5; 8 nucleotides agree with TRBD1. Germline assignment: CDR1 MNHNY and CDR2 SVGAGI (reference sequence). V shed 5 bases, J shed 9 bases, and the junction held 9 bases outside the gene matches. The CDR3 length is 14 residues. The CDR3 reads CASSPTGDLRPQHF. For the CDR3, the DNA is TGTGCCAGCAGTCCGACAGGGGACCTCAGGCCCCAGCATTTT.

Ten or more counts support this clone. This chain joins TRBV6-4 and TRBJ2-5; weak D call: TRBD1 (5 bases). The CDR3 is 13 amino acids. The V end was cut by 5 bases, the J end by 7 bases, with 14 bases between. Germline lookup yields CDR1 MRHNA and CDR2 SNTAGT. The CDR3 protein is CASSQDQQGTQYF. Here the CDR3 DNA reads TGTGCCAGCAGTCAGGACCAGCAGGGGACCCAGTACTTC.

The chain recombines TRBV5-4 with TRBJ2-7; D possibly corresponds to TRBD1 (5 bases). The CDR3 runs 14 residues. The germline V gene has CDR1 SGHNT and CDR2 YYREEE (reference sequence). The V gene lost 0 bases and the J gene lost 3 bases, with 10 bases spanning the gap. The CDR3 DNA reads TGTGCCAGCAGCTTGGCAGGGTCAAGCTACGAGCAGTACTTC. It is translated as CASSLAGSSYEQYF. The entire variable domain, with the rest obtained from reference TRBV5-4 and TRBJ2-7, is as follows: ETGVTQSPTHLIKTRGQQVTLRCSSQSGHNTVSWYQQALGQGPQFIFQYYREEENGRGNFPPRFSGLQFPNYSSELNVNALELDDSALYLCASSLAGSSYEQYFGPGTRLTVT.

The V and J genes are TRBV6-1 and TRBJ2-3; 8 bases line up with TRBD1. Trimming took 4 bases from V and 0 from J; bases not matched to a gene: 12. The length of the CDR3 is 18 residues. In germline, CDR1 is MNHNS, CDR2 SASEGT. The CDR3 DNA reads TGTGCCAGCAGTGTCCCGACCCGGACAGGGTCTAGCACAGATACGCAGTATTTT. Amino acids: CASSVPTRTGSSTDTQYF.

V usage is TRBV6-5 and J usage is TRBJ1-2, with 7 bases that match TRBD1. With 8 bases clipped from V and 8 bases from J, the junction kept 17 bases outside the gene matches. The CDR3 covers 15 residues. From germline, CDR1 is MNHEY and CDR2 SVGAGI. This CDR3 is CASYGVEQGSQGYTF. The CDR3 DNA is TGTGCCAGCTATGGCGTGGAACAGGGGTCACAAGGCTACACCTTC.

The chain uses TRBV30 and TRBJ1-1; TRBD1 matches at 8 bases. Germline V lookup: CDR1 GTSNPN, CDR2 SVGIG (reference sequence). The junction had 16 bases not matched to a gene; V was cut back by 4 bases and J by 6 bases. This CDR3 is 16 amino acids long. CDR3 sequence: CAWKSTGTGPRAEAFF. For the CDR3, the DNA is TGTGCCTGGAAGAGTACCGGGACAGGTCCGAGGGCTGAAGCTTTCTTT.

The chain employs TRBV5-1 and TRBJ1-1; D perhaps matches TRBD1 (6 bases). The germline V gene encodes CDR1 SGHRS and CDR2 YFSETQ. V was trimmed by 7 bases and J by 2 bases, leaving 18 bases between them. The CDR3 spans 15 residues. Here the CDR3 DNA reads TGCGCCAGCTCGCGGGCTCAGGGGATTAACACTGAAGCTTTCTTT. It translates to CASSRAQGINTEAFF.

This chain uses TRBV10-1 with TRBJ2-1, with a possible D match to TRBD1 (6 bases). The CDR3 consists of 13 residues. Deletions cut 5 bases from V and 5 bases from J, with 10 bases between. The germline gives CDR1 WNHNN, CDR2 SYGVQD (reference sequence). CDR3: CASSTGPNNEQFF. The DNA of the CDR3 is TGCGCCAGCAGTACAGGGCCCAACAATGAGCAGTTCTTC.

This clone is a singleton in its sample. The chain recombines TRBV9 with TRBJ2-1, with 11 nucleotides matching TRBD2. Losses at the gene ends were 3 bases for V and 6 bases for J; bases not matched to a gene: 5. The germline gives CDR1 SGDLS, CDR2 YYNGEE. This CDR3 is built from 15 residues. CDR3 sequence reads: CASSGGLAGLNEQFF. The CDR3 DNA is TGTGCCAGCAGCGGAGGACTAGCGGGCCTCAATGAGCAGTTCTTC.

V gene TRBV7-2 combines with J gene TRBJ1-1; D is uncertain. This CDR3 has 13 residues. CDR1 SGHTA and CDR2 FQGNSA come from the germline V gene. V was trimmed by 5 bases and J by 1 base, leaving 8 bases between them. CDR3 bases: TGTGCCAGCAGCACTAGGAGGAACACTGAAGCTTTCTTT. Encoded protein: CASSTRRNTEAFF. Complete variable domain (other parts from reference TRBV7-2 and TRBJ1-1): GAGVSQSPSNKVTEKGKDVELRCDPISGHTALYWYRQSLGQGLEFLIYFQGNSAPDKSGLPSDRFSAERTGGSVSTLTIQRTQQEDSAVYLCASSTRRNTEAFFGQGTRLTVV.